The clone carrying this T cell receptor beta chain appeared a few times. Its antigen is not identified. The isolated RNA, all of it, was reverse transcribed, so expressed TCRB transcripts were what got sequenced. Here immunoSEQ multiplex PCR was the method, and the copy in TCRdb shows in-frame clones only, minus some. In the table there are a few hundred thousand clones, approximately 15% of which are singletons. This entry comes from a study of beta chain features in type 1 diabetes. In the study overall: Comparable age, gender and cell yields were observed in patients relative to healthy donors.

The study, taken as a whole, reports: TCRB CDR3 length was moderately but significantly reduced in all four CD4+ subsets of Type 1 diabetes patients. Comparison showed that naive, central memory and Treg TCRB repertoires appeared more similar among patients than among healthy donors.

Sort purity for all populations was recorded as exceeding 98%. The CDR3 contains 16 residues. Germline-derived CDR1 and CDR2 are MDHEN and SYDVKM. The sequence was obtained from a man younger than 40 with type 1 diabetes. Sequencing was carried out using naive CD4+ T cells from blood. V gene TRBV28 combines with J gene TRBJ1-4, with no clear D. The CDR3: CAVSTRGKLANEKLFF. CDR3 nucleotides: TGTGCGGTCTCTACTCGGGGAAAGTTAGCTAATGAAAAACTGTTTTTT.